What follows are 17 T cell receptor beta chains derived from one specimen sequenced in a study of blood T cell repertoires in COVID-19. Data came from immunoSEQ multiplex PCR; TCRdb stores just in-frame clones and leaves some out. The sample contains approximately 210,000 clones, roughly four fifths of which appear only once. The material sequenced was peripheral blood. These receptors were taken from a woman aged 40 to 55 with acute or convalescent COVID-19.

The chain has TRBV9 and TRBJ1-3; TRBD1 agrees at 8 bases. J was trimmed by 6 bases and V by 3 bases; bases with no gene match: 5. The V gene's germline CDR1 is SGDLS and CDR2 YYNGEE. The CDR3 extends over 14 amino acids. CDR3 in amino acids: CASSARQGTNTIYF. CDR3 coding DNA: TGTGCCAGCAGCGCCCGACAGGGGACAAACACCATATATTTT. Variable domain in full (rest from reference TRBV9 and TRBJ1-3): DSGVTQTPKHLITATGQRVTLRCSPRSGDLSVYWYQQSLDQGLQFLIQYYNGEERAKGNILERFSAQQFPDLHSELNLSSLELGDSALYFCASSARQGTNTIYFGEGSWLTVV.

The rearrangement links TRBV18 to TRBJ1-3; D unclear. CDR1 and CDR2 (germline): KGHSH, LQKENI. This CDR3 comprises 14 residues. V was cut by 4 bases and J by 3 bases, with 10 bases left in between. Here the CDR3 reads CASSQQANGNTIYF. The CDR3 nucleotides are TGTGCCAGCTCACAGCAGGCTAATGGAAACACCATATATTTT.

V usage is TRBV25-1 and J usage is TRBJ2-4; 8 bases are shared with TRBD1. The V segment lost 3 bases and the J segment 8 bases; nucleotides outside the gene matches: 3. Germline lookup yields CDR1 MGHDK and CDR2 SYGVNS. The CDR3 spans 13 residues. This CDR3 reads CASSEVQGDIQYF. CDR3 nucleotides: TGTGCCAGCAGTGAGGTACAGGGGGACATTCAGTACTTC.

The chain links TRBV25-1 to TRBJ2-3; perhaps TRBD2 as D (6 bases). The CDR3 covers 14 residues. CDR1 MGHDK and CDR2 SYGVNS come from the germline V gene. The V end was cut by 3 bases, the J end by 6 bases, with 13 bases between. The CDR3 loop reads CASSDRLSGDTQYF. The CDR3 DNA is TGTGCCAGCAGTGATCGGCTAAGCGGGGATACGCAGTATTTT. The full variable domain, completed using reference TRBV25-1 and TRBJ2-3, is EADIYQTPRYLVIGTGKKITLECSQTMGHDKMYWYQQDPGMELHLIHYSYGVNSTEKGDLSSESTVSRIRTEHFPLTLESARPSHTSQYLCASSDRLSGDTQYFGPGTRLTVL.

The rearrangement links TRBV11-2 to TRBJ1-1; no definite D call. The CDR3 has 11 residues. Trimming removed 3 bases from V and 7 bases from J, with 6 bases in between. The germline gives CDR1 SGHAT, CDR2 FQNNGV. The CDR3 DNA sequence: TGTGCCAGCAGCTTCGGGGATGAAGCTTTCTTT. Protein sequence: CASSFGDEAFF.

This chain joins TRBV29-1 and TRBJ2-7, with TRBD2 matching 10 bases. Trimming cost V 7 bases and J 7 bases; bases outside gene matches: 10. This CDR3 is built from 13 residues. Germline V gives CDR1 SQVTM, CDR2 ANQGSEA. The CDR3 region is CSAQERGGEEQYF. CDR3 DNA sequence: TGCAGCGCCCAGGAGCGGGGGGGTGAGGAGCAGTACTTC.

The rearrangement uses TRBV5-1 and TRBJ1-1; the D is unclear. CDR3 length: 13 residues. V was trimmed by 4 bases and J by 3 bases, leaving 10 bases between them. Germline assignment: CDR1 SGHRS and CDR2 YFSETQ. The CDR3 spells CASSPGYYTEAFF. For the CDR3, the DNA is TGCGCCAGCAGCCCGGGGTACTACACTGAAGCTTTCTTT.

The chain combines TRBV19 with TRBJ2-7, with D perhaps matching TRBD2 (6 bases). The CDR3 is made up of 15 amino acids. V lost 6 bases and J 7 bases, leaving 22 bases between the germline ends. The germline gives CDR1 LNHDA, CDR2 SQIVND (reference sequence). The CDR3 nucleotides are TGTGCCAGTAGCCCCGGAGGGTACCGTATGTGGGAGCAGTACTTC. Residues: CASSPGGYRMWEQYF.

This clone was found a few times. The chain is built from TRBV11-3 and TRBJ2-7; tentatively, D is TRBD1 (7 bases). The CDR3 covers 19 residues. The V end lost 9 bases, the J end lost 3 bases, and 33 bases lay between the germline ends. The germline V gene has CDR1 SGHNT and CDR2 YENEEA. Here the CDR3 DNA reads TGTGCCAGATGCCTCGTAGAGGTGGAGGGGGCCTATATGGGCTACGAGCAGTACTTC. Translated, it gives CARCLVEVEGAYMGYEQYF.

The chain uses TRBV29-1 and TRBJ2-1; 9 bases are a match to TRBD2. The CDR3 is 13 residues long. The junction had 12 bases not matched to a gene; V was cut back by 3 bases and J by 15 bases. CDR1 is SQVTM, CDR2 ANQGSEA, per germline. CDR3 protein: CSVELDGGRARFF. Written as DNA, the CDR3 is TGCAGCGTTGAGCTGGATGGCGGGAGGGCGCGGTTCTTC.

The DNA for the CDR3 is TGTGCCAGCAGTCCCAGGGGGAGGATTATTGGCGAGCAGTACTTC. Translating it yields CASSPRGRIIGEQYF. The gene calls are TRBV5-8 and TRBJ2-7; a weak D match, TRBD1 (7 bases). V was trimmed by 5 bases and J by 6 bases, leaving 21 bases between them. The CDR3 covers 15 residues. Germline values: CDR1 SGHTS, CDR2 YDEGEE.

The rearrangement joins TRBV18 to TRBJ2-2; D is possibly TRBD1 (6 bases). The CDR3 spans 15 residues. Trimming removed 2 bases from V and 1 base from J, with 8 bases in between. Germline CDR1 and CDR2: KGHSH and LQKENI. The CDR3 reads CASSPETGNTGELFF. As DNA, the CDR3 is TGTGCCAGCTCACCAGAGACAGGGAACACCGGGGAGCTGTTTTTT.

This clone is a singleton in its sample. The V call is TRBV27, the J call TRBJ2-7; 9 bases agree with TRBD1. V was pared by 2 bases and J by 3 bases, with 2 bases of the junction left unmatched. CDR3 size: 14 residues. Germline CDR1 is MNHEY and CDR2 is SMNVEV (reference sequence). The CDR3 DNA reads as TGTGCCAGCAGTTTAGAGGGACAGGGCTACGAGCAGTACTTC. Translating gives CASSLEGQGYEQYF.

V and J are TRBV13 and TRBJ1-1; 7 bases line up with TRBD1. The CDR3 loop spans 16 amino acids. From germline, CDR1 is PRHDT and CDR2 FYEKMQ (reference sequence). V lost 4 bases, J lost 0 bases, and 8 bases stayed unmatched. The CDR3 region has the DNA TGTGCCAGCAGCTGGGGCCGACAGGGCATGAACACTGAAGCTTTCTTT. Encoded protein: CASSWGRQGMNTEAFF.

V and J are TRBV14 and TRBJ1-1, with TRBD1 matching over 7 bases. Germline CDR1 and CDR2: SGHDN and FVKESK. CDR3 length: 16 amino acids. Trimming cost V 4 bases and J 0 bases; bases outside gene matches: 8. CDR3 DNA sequence: TGTGCCAGCAGCCCGCGACAGGGTTTGTTGAACACTGAAGCTTTCTTT. It is translated as CASSPRQGLLNTEAFF. The full variable domain, in which reference TRBV14 and TRBJ1-1 provide the parts outside the CDR3, is EAGVTQFPSHSVIEKGQTVTLRCDPISGHDNLYWYRRVMGKEIKFLLHFVKESKQDESGMPNNRFLAERTGGTYSTLKVQPAELEDSGVYFCASSPRQGLLNTEAFFGQGTRLTVV.

J is TRBJ1-5 and V is TRBV12-5; 7 bases are a match to TRBD1. V trimming: 6 bases; J trimming: 6 bases; junction bases outside the gene matches: 5. This CDR3 comprises 13 residues. Looked up from germline, CDR1 is LGHNT and CDR2 is FRNRAP. CDR3 sequence (DNA): TGTGCTAGTGGAGACAGGGCGGGTCAGCCCCAGCATTTT. Its protein product is CASGDRAGQPQHF.

The CDR3 bases are TGTGCCAGTAGTATTGGCCCCGGACAGGGTGGGTATCAGCCCCAGCATTTT. It encodes CASSIGPGQGGYQPQHF. The chain links TRBV19 to TRBJ1-5; the match to TRBD1 covers 8 bases. Germline CDR1 and CDR2: LNHDA and SQIVND (reference sequence). This CDR3 spans 17 amino acids. V shed 3 bases, J shed 5 bases, and the junction held 12 bases outside the gene matches.